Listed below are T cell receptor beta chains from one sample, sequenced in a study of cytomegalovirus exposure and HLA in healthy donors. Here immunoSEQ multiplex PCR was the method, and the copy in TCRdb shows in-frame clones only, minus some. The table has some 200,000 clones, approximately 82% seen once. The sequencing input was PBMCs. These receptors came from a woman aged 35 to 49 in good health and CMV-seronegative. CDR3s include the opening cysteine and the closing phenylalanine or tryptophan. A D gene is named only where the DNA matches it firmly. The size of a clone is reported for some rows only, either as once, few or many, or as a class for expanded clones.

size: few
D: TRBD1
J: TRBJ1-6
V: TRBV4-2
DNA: TGTGCCAGCAGCCCGTCCCCGGGACAGGCTCAATCACCCCTCCACTTT
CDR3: CASSPSPGQAQSPLHF

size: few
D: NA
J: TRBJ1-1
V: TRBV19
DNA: TGTGCCAGTAGGCGACAGACGAACACTGAAGCTTTCTTT
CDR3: CASRRQTNTEAFF

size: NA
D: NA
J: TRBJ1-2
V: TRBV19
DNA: TGTGCCAGTAGCGAGGTCAGCGGGGCAACTAACTATGGCTACACCTTC
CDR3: CASSEVSGATNYGYTF

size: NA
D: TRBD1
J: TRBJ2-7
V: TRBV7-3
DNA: TGTGCCAGCAGCATTATAGACAGGGCCGAGCAGTACTTC
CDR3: CASSIIDRAEQYF

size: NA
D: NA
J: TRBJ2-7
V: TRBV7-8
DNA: TGTGCCAGCAGCTTCGGACAGATCTCCTACGAGCAGTACTTC
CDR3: CASSFGQISYEQYF

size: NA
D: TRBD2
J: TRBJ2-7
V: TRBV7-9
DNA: TGTGCCAGCAGTGGAGGGAGCGGGGGGGCCGGTTTCTACGAGCAGTACTTC
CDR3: CASSGGSGGAGFYEQYF

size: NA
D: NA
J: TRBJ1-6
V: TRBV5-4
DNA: TGTGCCAGCAGCTTGGGAGGACAGACGATGTCACCCCTCCACTTT
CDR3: CASSLGGQTMSPLHF

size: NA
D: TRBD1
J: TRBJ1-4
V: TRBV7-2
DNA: TGTGCCAGCAGCTTAGATCGAACAGGGGGAAAACTGTTTTTT
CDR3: CASSLDRTGGKLFF

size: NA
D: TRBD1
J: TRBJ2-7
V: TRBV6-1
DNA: TGTGCCAGCAGTGTTCAGGGGGCTAGCTACGAGCAGTACTTC
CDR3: CASSVQGASYEQYF

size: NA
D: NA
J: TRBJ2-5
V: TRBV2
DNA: TGTGCCAGCAGTCCCAGGGGATTTGGGGAGACCCAGTACTTC
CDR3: CASSPRGFGETQYF